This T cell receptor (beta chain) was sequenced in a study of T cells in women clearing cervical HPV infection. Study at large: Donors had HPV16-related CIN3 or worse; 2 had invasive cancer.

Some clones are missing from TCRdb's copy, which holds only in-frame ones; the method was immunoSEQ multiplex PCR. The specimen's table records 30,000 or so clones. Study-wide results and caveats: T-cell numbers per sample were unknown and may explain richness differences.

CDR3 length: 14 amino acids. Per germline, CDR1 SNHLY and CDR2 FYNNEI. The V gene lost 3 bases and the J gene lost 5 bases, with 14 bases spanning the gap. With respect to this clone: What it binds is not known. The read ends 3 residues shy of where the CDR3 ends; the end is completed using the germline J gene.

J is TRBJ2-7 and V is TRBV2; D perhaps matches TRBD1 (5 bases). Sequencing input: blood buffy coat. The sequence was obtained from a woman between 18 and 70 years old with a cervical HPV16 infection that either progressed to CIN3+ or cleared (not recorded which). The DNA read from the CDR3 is TGTGCCAGCAGTGAGCCTGGGGCTCCCCACGAG. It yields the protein CASSEPGAPHE. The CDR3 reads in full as CASSEPGAPHEQYF.